A single sample is the source of the 23 T cell receptor beta chains below, sequenced in a study of beta chain features in type 1 diabetes. Expressed TCRB transcripts were sequenced because the entire RNA isolate underwent reverse transcription. Libraries were prepared by immunoSEQ multiplex PCR; TCRdb keeps only in-frame clonotypes and omits some of them. The sample lists some 500,000 clones, roughly 10% occurring once. Sequenced sample: naive CD4+ T cells from blood. These receptors were collected from a woman younger than 30 in good health.

This clone was picked up a small number of times. The chain couples TRBV20-1 to TRBJ2-1; perhaps D is TRBD1 or TRBD2 (6 bases each). V lost 6 bases and J 9 bases, leaving 12 bases between the germline ends. Germline V gives CDR1 DFQATT, CDR2 SNEGSKA (reference sequence). The CDR3 has 11 residues. The CDR3, as DNA: TGCAGTGCCCCCGGGGGCATTGAGCAGTTCTTC. This encodes CSAPGGIEQFF.

This clone was detected only a few times. The J gene is TRBJ2-1, the V gene TRBV4-3; D gene unclear. This CDR3 is 14 amino acids long. V gave up 0 bases and J gave up 2 bases, with 5 bases separating them. Germline V gives CDR1 LGHNA, CDR2 YSLEER. CDR3 sequence reads: CASSQDSAYNEQFF. The CDR3 coding sequence is TGCGCCAGCAGCCAAGATTCGGCCTACAATGAGCAGTTCTTC.

This chain joins TRBV6-5 and TRBJ2-5; tentatively, D is TRBD1 (5 bases). CDR1 and CDR2 (germline): MNHEY, SVGAGI. This CDR3 is 15 amino acids long. V was trimmed by 2 bases and J by 2 bases, leaving 12 bases between them. The chain's CDR3 is CASSYRTPSQETQYF. The DNA for the CDR3 is TGTGCCAGCAGTTACCGGACACCTTCGCAAGAGACCCAGTACTTC.

The rearrangement links TRBV5-1 to TRBJ2-3, with D possibly being TRBD2 (5 bases). Germline V gene data show CDR1 as SGHRS and CDR2 as YFSETQ. The length of the CDR3 is 16 residues. V lost 1 base, J lost 2 bases, and 14 bases lay in between. CDR3 coding DNA: TGCGCCAGCAGCTTGCGGCTAGTCGGGAACACAGATACGCAGTATTTT. Amino acids: CASSLRLVGNTDTQYF.

This clone was counted a few times. This chain uses TRBV29-1 with TRBJ2-5; 9 bases are a match to TRBD1. V lost 6 bases to trimming and J lost 4 bases; unmatched junction nucleotides: 21. The germline gives CDR1 SQVTM, CDR2 ANQGSEA. The length of the CDR3 is 18 residues. The CDR3 sequence: CSVLRDRVDAIGSETQYF. DNA of the CDR3: TGCAGCGTGCTCCGGGACAGGGTCGACGCTATTGGCTCAGAGACCCAGTACTTC.

J is TRBJ2-5 and V is TRBV6-6; 11 bases agree with TRBD1. Germline values: CDR1 MNHNY, CDR2 SVGAGI (reference sequence). The J segment lost 1 base and the V segment lost 6 bases, leaving 4 bases of the junction unmatched. This CDR3 is built from 15 residues. The CDR3 protein is CASRTGTGGQETQYF. In DNA form, the CDR3 reads TGTGCCAGCAGGACCGGGACAGGGGGCCAAGAGACCCAGTACTTC.

This clone was seen only a few times. The chain recombines TRBV7-9 with TRBJ2-1, with D maybe TRBD2 (6 bases). Per the germline V gene, CDR1 is SEHNR and CDR2 is FQNEAQ (reference sequence). The CDR3 is 15 amino acids. In DNA, the CDR3 is TGTGCGACCAGGGATGTGTCGGGAGTAGTGAATGAGCAGTTCTTC. It translates to CATRDVSGVVNEQFF.

This chain uses TRBV6-6 with TRBJ2-7; 9 bases agree with TRBD1. V gave up 6 bases and J gave up 12 bases; unmatched junction bases: 6. Germline assignment: CDR1 MNHNY and CDR2 SVGAGI (reference sequence). The CDR3 totals 11 residues. The CDR3 nucleotides are TGTGCCAGCAGGGGACAGGGAATAACGTACGTC. Translated, it gives CASRGQGITYV.

V is TRBV18 and J is TRBJ1-2; no firm D call. The CDR3 runs to 11 residues. Looked up from germline, CDR1 is KGHSH and CDR2 is LQKENI. V was shortened by 3 bases and J by 6 bases, with 5 bases between the two germline ends. CDR3 coding DNA: TGTGCCAGCTCACCGGGAGATGGCTACACCTTC. Translating it yields CASSPGDGYTF.

This clone was recorded a few times. J is TRBJ2-1 and V is TRBV7-3, with 10 bases matching TRBD2. The trim removed 2 bases at V and 6 bases at J, leaving 10 bases unmatched. Germline V gene sequence: CDR1 SGHTA, CDR2 FQGTGA. The CDR3 covers 17 residues. CDR3 residues: CASSLWSLAGAGNEQFF. CDR3 nucleotide sequence: TGTGCCAGCAGCTTATGGTCCCTAGCGGGAGCGGGCAATGAGCAGTTCTTC.

The J gene is TRBJ2-5, the V gene TRBV5-1, with 9 bases aligning to TRBD2. J was trimmed by 7 bases and V by 5 bases; bases with no gene match: 3. The CDR3 runs to 12 residues. The germline CDR1 and CDR2 sequences are SGHRS and YFSETQ. CDR3 nucleotides: TGCGCCAGCAGGGCGGGAGGGGCGACCCAGTACTTC. Translating it yields CASRAGGATQYF.

This clone was counted between two and nine times. The chain combines TRBV29-1 with TRBJ2-2; the D gene is possibly TRBD2 (5 bases). The CDR3 has 14 residues. V lost 4 bases and J 2 bases, leaving 11 bases between the germline ends. CDR1 and CDR2 from the germline V gene are SQVTM and ANQGSEA. The CDR3 loop reads CSVVPGINTGELFF. CDR3 sequence (DNA): TGCAGCGTTGTCCCCGGGATCAACACCGGGGAGCTGTTTTTT.

The V call is TRBV29-1, the J call TRBJ2-7, with D possibly matching TRBD1 (6 bases). The CDR3 extends over 12 amino acids. Germline V CDR1 and CDR2: SQVTM, ANQGSEA. The V gene lost 7 bases and the J gene lost 3 bases, with 13 bases spanning the gap. The DNA of the CDR3 is TGCAGCGGCCGGGACACCCACTACGAGCAGTACTTC. Amino acid sequence: CSGRDTHYEQYF.

The sample holds a few counts of this clone. The V gene is TRBV30, the J gene TRBJ2-7; D gene ambiguous. The CDR3 has 12 residues. Trimming pared 5 bases from V and 3 bases from J, leaving 11 bases between. Germline CDR1 reads GTSNPN; CDR2 reads SVGIG (reference sequence). This CDR3 is CAWARTFYEQYF. CDR3 nucleotides: TGTGCCTGGGCGAGAACTTTCTACGAGCAGTACTTC.

The V call is TRBV10-3, the J call TRBJ1-2, with unresolved D. The CDR3 has 12 residues. Between the trimmed V and J ends, which lost 10 bases and 8 bases, there was a span of 17 bases. Germline V gene sequence: CDR1 ENHRY, CDR2 SYGVKD. The CDR3 region has the DNA TGTGCCACTTCTGACACTAGCGACGGCTACACCTTC. Protein sequence: CATSDTSDGYTF.

This clone was picked up a small number of times. The CDR3 is CASSSRGRGNEKLFF. The DNA for the CDR3 is TGTGCCAGCAGCTCCAGGGGGCGCGGTAATGAAAAACTGTTTTTT. The chain has TRBV7-9 and TRBJ1-4; the match to TRBD1 covers 8 bases. Germline V gene lookup returns CDR1 SEHNR and CDR2 FQNEAQ (reference sequence). J lost 4 bases, V lost 4 bases, and 5 bases had no gene match. This CDR3 contains 15 residues.

The rearrangement links TRBV20-1 to TRBJ1-2; D is uncertain. The germline CDR1 and CDR2 sequences are DFQATT and SNEGSKA (reference sequence). V was clipped by 6 bases and J by 1 base, with 6 bases between them. The CDR3 is made up of 11 amino acids. The CDR3 region has the DNA TGCAGTGCGTTTTTTAACTATGGCTACACCTTC. This encodes CSAFFNYGYTF.

In its sample, this clone was seen a few times. The genes are TRBV4-1 and TRBJ2-5; 7 bases match TRBD1. Germline V gene data show CDR1 as MGHRA and CDR2 as YSYEKL. The V gene end was trimmed by 1 base and the J gene end by 2 bases; junction bases not matched to a gene: 7. The CDR3 contains 16 residues. The CDR3 region is CASSQGQGSVQETQYF. CDR3 coding DNA: TGCGCCAGCAGCCAAGGACAGGGAAGCGTTCAAGAGACCCAGTACTTC.

This clone was counted only a few times. The V and J genes are TRBV13 and TRBJ2-7; perhaps TRBD2 as D (5 bases). CDR3 size: 19 residues. V shed 2 bases and J shed 4 bases, with 27 bases lying between them. CDR1 and CDR2 from the germline V gene are PRHDT and FYEKMQ (reference sequence). DNA of the CDR3: TGTGCCAGCAGCTTACGAACCATTGAGGTGGGCGGGCCCGGTTACGAGCAGTACTTC. Protein sequence: CASSLRTIEVGGPGYEQYF.

The CDR3 region is CSVEVETGAFSGANVLTF. The DNA for the CDR3 is TGCAGCGTTGAAGTTGAGACAGGGGCCTTCTCTGGGGCCAACGTCCTGACTTTC. The gene calls are TRBV29-1 and TRBJ2-6, with 8 bases matching TRBD1. The CDR3 extends over 18 amino acids. Germline CDR1 SQVTM, CDR2 ANQGSEA. V dropped 1 base and J dropped 0; count of bases not matched to a gene: 8.

This clone was seen more than once but under ten times. The genes are TRBV5-1 and TRBJ2-7; maybe TRBD2 (5 bases). Germline lookup yields CDR1 SGHRS and CDR2 YFSETQ. The germline V and J ends were trimmed by 5 bases and 6 bases, with 15 bases remaining between them. This CDR3 comprises 13 residues. CDR3 amino acids: CASRLLPEGEQYV. CDR3 DNA: TGCGCCAGCAGATTACTACCAGAGGGCGAGCAGTACGTC.

This clone was seen only a few times. The gene calls are TRBV30 and TRBJ1-2; the D is unclear. The CDR3 is 15 amino acids. The germline gives CDR1 GTSNPN, CDR2 SVGIG (reference sequence). The V end lost 0 bases, the J end lost 5 bases, and 16 bases lay between the germline ends. CDR3 sequence: CAWSVTLFPVYGYTF. CDR3 DNA: TGTGCCTGGAGTGTAACACTTTTTCCCGTTTATGGCTACACCTTC.

This clone turned up a few times. The gene calls are TRBV7-2 and TRBJ1-6, with D unresolved. Deletions cut 6 bases from V and 6 bases from J, with 6 bases between. This CDR3 has 12 residues. CDR1 SGHTA and CDR2 FQGNSA come from the germline V gene. The CDR3 nucleotides are TGTGCCAGCAGAGACACTAATTCACCCCTCCACTTT. Protein: CASRDTNSPLHF.